This TCR beta chain was captured by sequencing in a study of T cells in women clearing cervical HPV infection. Profiling relied on immunoSEQ multiplex PCR, and the TCRdb table lists in-frame clones only, not all of them. The data include approximately 44,000 clones; the top ten clones carry 7.6%. The CDR3 is 14 amino acids. Per germline, CDR1 MDHEN and CDR2 SYDVKM. J lost 4 bases, V lost 9 bases, and 8 bases had no gene match. Details on this clone: The read ends 3 residues before the CDR3 terminus; that terminus is restored from the germline J gene.

This receptor was obtained from a woman aged 18-70 years with a cervical HPV16 infection that either progressed to CIN3+ or cleared (not recorded which). Material for sequencing was blood buffy coat. The chain employs TRBV28 and TRBJ2-7; 11 positions agree with TRBD1. Partial CDR3 DNA: TGTGCCAGTGGATCAGGGACAGGGGGTTACGAG. Translated: CASGSGTGGYE. The full-length CDR3 reads as CASGSGTGGYEQYF.